The 13 T cell receptor beta chains listed next were all sequenced from one sample in a study of cytomegalovirus exposure and HLA in healthy donors. The PCR had 60 Vbeta and 13 Jbeta primers. Repertoires were generated with immunoSEQ multiplex PCR, while TCRdb's copy carries only in-frame clones and drops some. The table includes about 110,000 clones, 73% detected once. Sequenced sample: PBMCs. The receptors stem from a middle-aged man in good health and CMV-seronegative.

This clone has only a few counts. V and J are TRBV15 and TRBJ1-4; TRBD1 aligns across 11 bases. Germline V gene sequence: CDR1 LNHNV, CDR2 YYDKDF (reference sequence). V trimming: 3 bases; J trimming: 10 bases; junction bases outside the gene matches: 10. The CDR3 is made up of 16 amino acids. CDR3 protein: CATSRLQGTGGGKLFF. Here the CDR3 DNA reads TGTGCCACCAGCAGGCTCCAAGGGACAGGGGGTGGAAAACTGTTTTTT. Full variable domain (missing parts from reference TRBV15 and TRBJ1-4): DAMVIQNPRYQVTQFGKPVTLSCSQTLNHNVMYWYQQKSSQAPKLLFHYYDKDFNNEADTPDNFQSRRPNTSFCFLDIRSPGLGDTAMYLCATSRLQGTGGGKLFFGSGTQLSVL.

The rearrangement uses TRBV6-5 and TRBJ1-3; TRBD1 is a possible D gene (5 bases). The CDR3 sequence is 13 residues long. Germline V CDR1 and CDR2: MNHEY, SVGAGI. Deletions cut 8 bases from V and 0 bases from J, with 8 bases between. Written as DNA, the CDR3 is TGTGCCAGCGGGGCAGACTCTGGAAACACCATATATTTT. Amino acid sequence: CASGADSGNTIYF.

There are a few counts of this clone. The chain employs TRBV18 and TRBJ1-5, with 10 bases fitting TRBD1. Per germline, CDR1 KGHSH and CDR2 LQKENI. This CDR3 is 16 amino acids long. V lost 3 bases to trimming and J lost 8 bases; unmatched junction nucleotides: 10. DNA for the CDR3: TGTGCCAGCTCACCTCTTCGGGACAGGGGTAGGGAGCCCCAGCATTTT. Translation gives CASSPLRDRGREPQHF.

The chain combines TRBV27 with TRBJ2-7; D not resolved. Germline V gene data show CDR1 as MNHEY and CDR2 as SMNVEV (reference sequence). The ends were cut back, 3 bases at V and 4 bases at J, with 10 bases in the middle. The CDR3 covers 13 residues. The CDR3 region has the DNA TGTGCCAGCAGTTTTCAACTCGGTTACGAGCAGTACTTC. Translated: CASSFQLGYEQYF.

The gene calls are TRBV7-2 and TRBJ2-4; 7 bases are shared with TRBD2. The CDR3 length is 13 residues. CDR1 and CDR2 from the germline V gene are SGHTA and FQGNSA. The V gene end was trimmed by 1 base and the J gene end by 7 bases; junction bases not matched to a gene: 1. The CDR3 bases are TGTGCCAGCAGCTTAGGTAGCGGGAACATTCAGTACTTC. Translating gives CASSLGSGNIQYF.

The genes are TRBV9 and TRBJ2-7, with D possibly being TRBD1 (7 bases). The CDR3 spans 13 residues. V was trimmed by 3 bases and J by 9 bases, leaving 16 bases between them. Germline CDR1 SGDLS, CDR2 YYNGEE. For the CDR3, the DNA is TGTGCCAGCAGCGGCGGGACAGCCGAATTGCAGTACTTC. Translating gives CASSGGTAELQYF.

The chain uses TRBV7-6 and TRBJ1-1; D call uncertain. With 0 bases removed from V and 7 bases from J, the gap between germline ends came to 9 bases. The CDR3 runs 13 residues. Germline V gene data show CDR1 as SGHVS and CDR2 as FNYEAQ. The CDR3 DNA reads as TGTGCCAGCAGCTTAGCGCCAGGAAGTGAAGCTTTCTTT. This gives the protein CASSLAPGSEAFF.

The rearrangement uses TRBV5-6 and TRBJ2-3; TRBD2 agrees at 8 bases. CDR3 length: 14 amino acids. V trimming: 4 bases; J trimming: 5 bases; junction bases outside the gene matches: 6. Germline values: CDR1 SGHDT, CDR2 YYEEEE. DNA for the CDR3: TGTGCCAGCAGCCGGGGGGGGACCCGAGATACGCAGTATTTT. This encodes CASSRGGTRDTQYF.

DNA of the CDR3: TGTGCCAGCAGTCTACTAAGGGACAGTCGCTCACCCCTCCACTTT. It codes for CASSLLRDSRSPLHF. This chain uses TRBV6-5 with TRBJ1-6; TRBD1 aligns across 7 bases. Trimming cost V 5 bases and J 10 bases; bases outside gene matches: 11. Germline CDR1 is MNHEY and CDR2 is SVGAGI. The CDR3 is 15 residues long.

The chain has TRBV7-3 and TRBJ1-5; no clear D gene. The length of the CDR3 is 13 residues. Germline V lookup: CDR1 SGHTA, CDR2 FQGTGA. Trimming cost V 3 bases and J 5 bases, with 8 bases left between them. CDR3 sequence: CASSLSEDQPQHF. For the CDR3, the DNA is TGTGCCAGCAGCTTGAGCGAAGATCAGCCCCAGCATTTT. Based on the CDR3 plus reference TRBV7-3 and TRBJ1-5, the full variable domain is GAGVSQTPSNKVTEKGKYVELRCDPISGHTALYWYRQSLGQGPEFLIYFQGTGAADDSGLPNDRFFAVRPEGSVSTLKIQRTERGDSAVYLCASSLSEDQPQHFGDGTRLSIL.

The sample holds one count of this clone. V gene TRBV10-1 combines with J gene TRBJ2-7, with 8 bases lining up with TRBD2. Germline V CDR1 and CDR2: WNHNN, SYGVQD (reference sequence). V trimming: 6 bases; J trimming: 2 bases; junction bases outside the gene matches: 15. This CDR3 is 17 amino acids long. This CDR3 reads CASSGGGGDSVAYEQYF. The DNA of the CDR3 is TGCGCCAGCAGCGGGGGGGGAGGGGACTCGGTTGCCTACGAGCAGTACTTC.

The chain uses TRBV20-1 and TRBJ2-1, with 9 bases that match TRBD1. CDR3 size: 11 residues. The junction had 7 bases not matched to a gene; V was cut back by 5 bases and J by 14 bases. Germline loops: CDR1 DFQATT, CDR2 SNEGSKA (reference sequence). CDR3 bases: TGCAGTGCTCCTGACAGGGGGGTCGAGTTCTTC. Its protein is CSAPDRGVEFF.

Note on this clone: The junction differs from germline at one of its ends, possibly a read error. The rearrangement uses TRBV7-7 and TRBJ1-1; 8 nucleotides align to TRBD1. This CDR3 has 14 residues. Germline V gene sequence: CDR1 SSHAT, CDR2 FNYEAQ (reference sequence). CDR3 DNA: TGTGCTAGCAGCGCGACAGGGGCGGTCACTGAAGCTTTCTTT. It is translated as CASSATGAVTEAFF.